Listed below are T cell receptor beta chains from one sample, sequenced in a study of cytotoxic CD8 clonotypes in ibrutinib-treated CLL. This table comes from immunoSEQ multiplex PCR, and its TCRdb copy is limited to in-frame clones, with some not included. This table holds more than 110,000 clones, 76% found once. The material sequenced was PBMCs, taken after 24 months of ibrutinib treatment. The receptor source for this set is a human donor with chronic lymphocytic leukemia. The CDR3 runs from the conserved cysteine through the conserved F or W. The order of the fields is V gene, clone size, J gene, D gene, CDR3 protein, CDR3 DNA. The D gene is left open where the match is weak. Clone sizes are given selectively: once, few, many, or a class where the clone is expanded.

V gene: TRBV5-1
clone size: .
J gene: TRBJ2-2
D gene: .
CDR3 protein: CASSRTLGTGELFF
CDR3 DNA: TGCGCCAGCAGCCGGACACTAGGGACCGGGGAGCTGTTTTTT

V gene: TRBV5-1
clone size: .
J gene: TRBJ2-3
D gene: .
CDR3 protein: CASSWGRRTDTQYF
CDR3 DNA: TGCGCCAGCAGCTGGGGACGGCGCACAGATACGCAGTATTTT

V gene: TRBV5-1
clone size: once
J gene: TRBJ2-3
D gene: TRBD2
CDR3 protein: CASSLATSGSADTQYF
CDR3 DNA: TGCGCCAGCAGCTTGGCGACTAGCGGGAGCGCAGATACGCAGTATTTT

V gene: TRBV28
clone size: .
J gene: TRBJ2-2
D gene: .
CDR3 protein: CASSLRGAWRTGELFF
CDR3 DNA: TGTGCCAGCAGTTTACGGGGGGCTTGGAGGACCGGGGAGCTGTTTTTT

V gene: TRBV7-3
clone size: .
J gene: TRBJ2-1
D gene: .
CDR3 protein: CASSFGQFNEQFF
CDR3 DNA: TGTGCCAGCAGCTTCGGGCAGTTCAATGAGCAGTTCTTC

V gene: TRBV27
clone size: .
J gene: TRBJ2-5
D gene: TRBD1
CDR3 protein: CASSLGQGGTQYF
CDR3 DNA: TGTGCCAGCAGTCTCGGACAGGGGGGGACCCAGTACTTC

V gene: TRBV7-8
clone size: .
J gene: TRBJ2-1
D gene: TRBD2
CDR3 protein: CASSSSGGSGNEQFF
CDR3 DNA: TGTGCCAGCAGCTCCTCGGGGGGTAGTGGGAATGAGCAGTTCTTC

V gene: TRBV5-1
clone size: .
J gene: TRBJ2-7
D gene: .
CDR3 protein: CASSSTGGGTYEQYF
CDR3 DNA: TGCGCCAGCAGCTCTACAGGTGGGGGCACCTACGAGCAGTACTTC

V gene: TRBV11-2
clone size: once
J gene: TRBJ1-3
D gene: .
CDR3 protein: CASSLLGWGNTIYF
CDR3 DNA: TGTGCCAGCAGCTTATTGGGGTGGGGAAACACCATATATTTT

V gene: TRBV5-6
clone size: .
J gene: TRBJ2-7
D gene: TRBD2
CDR3 protein: CASSLGAHPLAGGTYEQYF
CDR3 DNA: TGTGCCAGCAGCTTGGGGGCCCACCCACTAGCGGGGGGTACCTACGAGCAGTACTTC